The entry below gives a single T cell receptor (beta chain) sequence along with its context. In the authors' workflow: Samples had a median of about 95,000 TCRs, ranging roughly 23,224 to 690,600. TCRdb re-derived calls from the RACE reads in MiXCR, one entry per CDR3 protein. The V and J calls, along with clone size, are taken from TCRdb and not from the paper's own processing. Among about 110,000 distinct CDR3 sequences listed, 12% were seen once. The sample belongs to a study of human T cells and chemical hapten exposure. As for time point: pre-sensitization, week 0. As to treatment: therapeutic diphenylcyclopropenone sensitization with weekly scalp DPC. Germline CDR1 SQVTM, CDR2 ANQGSEA. V lost 4 bases to trimming and J lost 6 bases, with 4 bases between them. This CDR3 is built from 10 residues.

This sequence originates from a woman in her forties or fifties with alopecia areata. Some clones in this sample may be carry-over from other donors' samples. The chain uses TRBV29-1 and TRBJ2-1; D not resolved. The source was whole blood, collected in connection with sensitization to the hapten diphenylcyclopropenone (DPC). CDR3 sequence: CSVALNEQFF. DNA for the CDR3: TGCAGCGTTGCTCTCAATGAGCAGTTCTTC.